The clone carrying this TCR beta chain was detected many times. What it binds is not known. The CDR3 end is not reached by the read, which stops 3 residues before it; the germline J gene fills it in. Blood samples were heparinized, roughly 5 to 8 ml per donor. This CDR3 is 18 amino acids long. V dropped 1 base and J dropped 7 bases, with 25 bases sitting between them. The germline gives CDR1 LGHNA, CDR2 YNFKEQ. Clones were sequenced by immunoSEQ multiplex PCR, and TCRdb holds only the in-frame ones, with some missing. Listed for the sample are about 50,000 clones, none seen a single time. This entry belongs to a study of T cell clonality in common variable immunodeficiency. Study findings and constraints: The cause of increased CVID clonality remains unclear without subpopulation sequencing.

What was sequenced was peripheral blood mononuclear cells. The source of this sequence is a person between 18 and 69 years old in good health. The gene calls are TRBV4-2 and TRBJ1-2, with D perhaps matching TRBD1 (5 bases). The sequenced part of the CDR3 DNA is TGTGCCAGCAGCCAAGTTCTGGGGGGTGAGGGCGCTCAGATTGGC. Translated: CASSQVLGGEGAQIG. The full-length CDR3 reads as CASSQVLGGEGAQIGYTF.